Listed here are 26 T cell receptor beta chains from one sample, sequenced in a study of shared clonotypes between healthy human individuals. CD45RO-negative CD8 cells positively selected for CCR7 made up the naive population, which excluded terminally differentiated effector memory CD45RA+ cells. The repertoire was sequenced with immunoSEQ multiplex PCR; TCRdb's copy has only in-frame clones and lacks some. The table lists roughly 550,000 clones, about 95% of them singletons. The specimen sequenced was naive CD8+ T cells sorted from blood. The receptors stem from a woman in her twenties or thirties in good health.

The sample holds one count of this clone. The same CDR3 can be traced to other DNA sequences in this sample. The genes are TRBV27 and TRBJ2-7, with D perhaps matching TRBD2 (5 bases). Per germline, CDR1 MNHEY and CDR2 SMNVEV (reference sequence). Trimming took 2 bases from V and 3 from J, leaving 8 bases between them. This CDR3 is built from 13 residues. This chain's CDR3 is CASSLSGVYEQYF. Here the CDR3 DNA reads TGTGCCAGCAGTTTAAGCGGAGTCTACGAGCAGTACTTC.

This clone was picked up one time. This sequence joins TRBV27 and TRBJ2-7; 8 bases fit TRBD2. CDR3 length equals 14 residues. From germline, CDR1 is MNHEY and CDR2 SMNVEV (reference sequence). The V gene end was trimmed by 2 bases and the J gene end by 4 bases; junction bases not matched to a gene: 4. CDR3 amino acids: CASSLAGGRYEQYF. For the CDR3, the DNA is TGTGCCAGCAGTTTAGCGGGAGGTCGATACGAGCAGTACTTC.

This rearrangement joins TRBV6-1 to TRBJ2-7, with 11 nucleotides matching TRBD2. The CDR3 length is 15 residues. V lost 6 bases to trimming and J lost 4 bases; unmatched junction nucleotides: 8. The germline V gene has CDR1 MNHNS and CDR2 SASEGT. The CDR3 loop is CASREGLAVLYEQYF. CDR3 coding DNA: TGTGCCAGCAGGGAGGGACTAGCGGTCCTTTACGAGCAGTACTTC.

The J gene is TRBJ1-5, the V gene TRBV28; weak D call: TRBD1 (6 bases). Germline V gene sequence: CDR1 MDHEN, CDR2 SYDVKM. The CDR3 is 14 amino acids. V was shortened by 3 bases and J by 7 bases, with 13 bases between the two germline ends. The CDR3 is CASSLKRGVQPQHF. The CDR3 DNA sequence: TGTGCCAGCAGTTTGAAGAGGGGGGTCCAGCCCCAGCATTTT. The whole variable domain, remainder taken from reference TRBV28 and TRBJ1-5, is DVKVTQSSRYLVKRTGEKVFLECVQDMDHENMFWYRQDPGLGLRLIYFSYDVKMKEKGDIPEGYSVSREKKERFSLILESASTNQTSMYLCASSLKRGVQPQHFGDGTRLSIL.

This chain's CDR3 is CASSGTSLNEQFF. CDR3 bases: TGTGCCAGCAGTGGGACTAGCCTCAATGAGCAGTTCTTC. The chain combines TRBV27 with TRBJ2-1, with 9 bases identical to TRBD2. CDR3 length: 13 residues. Germline assignment: CDR1 MNHEY and CDR2 SMNVEV (reference sequence). V gave up 5 bases and J gave up 6 bases; unmatched junction bases: 2.

The V gene is TRBV5-6, the J gene TRBJ2-1, with 8 bases identical to TRBD2. Losses at the gene ends were 4 bases for V and 4 bases for J; bases not matched to a gene: 7. This CDR3 contains 15 residues. The germline V gene encodes CDR1 SGHDT and CDR2 YYEEEE. The CDR3 reads CASSVSPSGYNEQFF. The CDR3 DNA is TGTGCCAGCAGCGTGAGCCCTAGCGGGTACAATGAGCAGTTCTTC.

This clone has a handful of counts. V and J are TRBV30 and TRBJ1-1; the D gene is possibly TRBD1 (6 bases). CDR1 and CDR2 (germline): GTSNPN, SVGIG (reference sequence). The CDR3 totals 14 residues. V lost 5 bases and J lost 1, with 14 bases in between. CDR3 in DNA: TGTGCCTGGGAGGGGGGGCCGAAGAACACTGAAGCTTTCTTT. Translating it yields CAWEGGPKNTEAFF.

Notes on this clone: Relative to the germline gene, one junction end is altered; a read error may explain this. The chain employs TRBV13 and TRBJ2-7; 9 bases map to TRBD2. This CDR3 spans 14 amino acids. The germline gives CDR1 PRHDT, CDR2 FYEKMQ (reference sequence). The CDR3, as DNA: TGTGCCAGCAGCCCTGGACTAGCGAGCTACGGGCAGTACTTC. This sequence encodes CASSPGLASYGQYF.

Comment on this clone: The sample has other DNA sequences that encode this CDR3 too. The CDR3 nucleotides read TGTGCCAGCAGCTTTGGACGGACCTACGAGCAGTACTTC. It codes for CASSFGRTYEQYF. V and J are TRBV13 and TRBJ2-7; D call uncertain. CDR3 size: 13 residues. V gave up 3 bases and J gave up 2 bases, with 8 bases separating them. Germline CDR1 is PRHDT and CDR2 is FYEKMQ (reference sequence). Drawing the rest from reference TRBV13 and TRBJ2-7, the complete variable domain is AAGVIQSPRHLIKEKRETATLKCYPIPRHDTVYWYQQGPGQDPQFLISFYEKMQSDKGSIPDRFSAQQFSDYHSELNMSSLELGDSALYFCASSFGRTYEQYFGPGTRLTVT.

The chain joins TRBV11-2 to TRBJ2-7, with 10 positions matching TRBD2. Unmatched junction bases numbered 8, after V lost 4 bases and J lost 5 bases. Germline CDR1 SGHAT, CDR2 FQNNGV. The CDR3 length is 15 residues. CDR3 DNA: TGTGCCAGCAGCTGGTCTAGCGGGAGTCTGCACGAGCAGTACTTC. It is translated as CASSWSSGSLHEQYF.

This chain uses TRBV28 with TRBJ2-3, with TRBD2 matching over 8 bases. This CDR3 is built from 16 residues. Germline assignment: CDR1 MDHEN and CDR2 SYDVKM. The V and J ends lost 1 base and 4 bases, in that order; junction bases with no gene match: 7. The CDR3 DNA follows: TGTGCCAGCAGTTTATCTCCAGCGGGAGTCGCAGATACGCAGTATTTT. Its translation: CASSLSPAGVADTQYF. Full variable domain (missing parts from reference TRBV28 and TRBJ2-3): DVKVTQSSRYLVKRTGEKVFLECVQDMDHENMFWYRQDPGLGLRLIYFSYDVKMKEKGDIPEGYSVSREKKERFSLILESASTNQTSMYLCASSLSPAGVADTQYFGPGTRLTVL.

This sequence joins TRBV28 and TRBJ1-1; 8 nucleotides agree with TRBD1. This CDR3 has 14 amino acids. V lost 7 bases and J lost 1; bases outside the gene matches: 5. Germline lookup yields CDR1 MDHEN and CDR2 SYDVKM. CDR3 coding DNA: TGTGCCAGCATGGTCGGACAGGGGAACACTGAAGCTTTCTTT. This sequence encodes CASMVGQGNTEAFF.

The chain employs TRBV4-1 and TRBJ2-1; D uncertain. The CDR3 length is 14 residues. The V and J ends lost 4 bases and 1 base respectively, with 8 bases between them. Germline assignment: CDR1 MGHRA and CDR2 YSYEKL. This CDR3 reads CASSLSQSYNEQFF. Here the CDR3 DNA reads TGCGCCAGCAGCCTGAGCCAATCCTACAATGAGCAGTTCTTC.

The chain has TRBV9 and TRBJ2-7; D is possibly TRBD1 (6 bases). The CDR3 has 15 amino acids. Germline CDR1 reads SGDLS; CDR2 reads YYNGEE. V dropped 4 bases and J dropped 0 bases, with 14 bases sitting between them. The CDR3, as DNA: TGTGCCAGCAGCCCCCGGACAGCGGTCTCCTACGAGCAGTACTTC. Its translation: CASSPRTAVSYEQYF.

J is TRBJ1-5 and V is TRBV28, with 8 nucleotides matching TRBD1. V gave up 3 bases and J gave up 4 bases; unmatched junction bases: 5. This CDR3 region has 15 residues. CDR1 is MDHEN, CDR2 SYDVKM, per germline. CDR3 sequence: CASSLTGAGNQPQHF. CDR3 nucleotides: TGTGCCAGCAGTTTGACAGGGGCTGGGAATCAGCCCCAGCATTTT.

The chain has TRBV19 and TRBJ1-1, with 7 bases that match TRBD1. The germline gives CDR1 LNHDA, CDR2 SQIVND (reference sequence). There are 15 residues in the CDR3. V lost 3 bases and J lost 4; bases outside the gene matches: 8. CDR3 loop: CASSIKTGERTEAFF. The CDR3, as DNA: TGTGCCAGTAGTATTAAAACAGGGGAGCGCACTGAAGCTTTCTTT.

V usage is TRBV7-9 and J usage is TRBJ2-7, with TRBD1 matching 8 bases. The germline V gene has CDR1 SEHNR and CDR2 FQNEAQ (reference sequence). This CDR3 region has 15 residues. V shed 4 bases, J shed 4 bases, and the junction held 9 bases outside the gene matches. In DNA, the CDR3 is TGTGCCAGCAGCTCAACCGAGACAGGGGATTACGAGCAGTACTTC. This codes for CASSSTETGDYEQYF.

On this clone: One end of the junction does not line up with germline, which may come from a read error. The chain links TRBV4-1 to TRBJ1-1, with TRBD1 matching 11 bases. The CDR3 sequence is 14 residues long. CDR1 is MGHRA, CDR2 YSYEKL, per germline. The CDR3 sequence: CASSQGQGGTKAFF. The CDR3 region has the DNA TGCGCCAGCAGCCAGGGACAGGGGGGCACTAAAGCTTTCTTT.

The rearrangement joins TRBV7-3 to TRBJ2-1; 7 bases line up with TRBD1. The ends lost 0 bases at V and 4 bases at J; junction bases unmatched: 0. The CDR3 contains 14 residues. Germline CDR1 SGHTA, CDR2 FQGTGA. The CDR3 sequence is CASSLTGQYNEQFF. The CDR3 region has the DNA TGTGCCAGCAGCTTAACGGGACAGTACAATGAGCAGTTCTTC.

The chain couples TRBV14 to TRBJ2-7; the match to TRBD2 covers 11 bases. Germline assignment: CDR1 SGHDN and CDR2 FVKESK. This CDR3 is built from 17 residues. V trimming: 1 base; J trimming: 6 bases; junction bases outside the gene matches: 11. The DNA of the CDR3 is TGTGCCAGCAGCCAAGGGGGTAGCGGGAGGGCCTTTTCCGAGCAGTACTTC. Protein: CASSQGGSGRAFSEQYF.

Notes on this clone: The same CDR3 also results from other DNA sequences found in this sample. The CDR3 protein is CASSQVLGNEQFF. CDR3 sequence (DNA): TGCGCCAGCAGCCAAGTCCTCGGGAATGAGCAGTTCTTC. This chain joins TRBV4-1 and TRBJ2-1; D is ambiguous. This CDR3 region has 13 residues. Germline CDR1 and CDR2: MGHRA and YSYEKL. The V end was cut by 1 base, the J end by 7 bases, with 8 bases between.

The chain joins TRBV4-1 to TRBJ1-1; D possibly corresponds to TRBD1 (6 bases). In germline, CDR1 is MGHRA, CDR2 YSYEKL. This CDR3 contains 15 residues. V shed 6 bases and J shed 0 bases, with 14 bases lying between them. The chain's CDR3 is CASRWARGLNTEAFF. The DNA for the CDR3 is TGCGCCAGCAGATGGGCCAGGGGATTGAACACTGAAGCTTTCTTT.

The chain recombines TRBV28 with TRBJ1-5, with no clear D. This CDR3 spans 13 amino acids. Trimming cost V 6 bases and J 7 bases, with 13 bases left between them. Germline loops: CDR1 MDHEN, CDR2 SYDVKM. In DNA form, the CDR3 reads TGTGCCAGCAGGCCCTTTCCGATCCAGCCCCAGCATTTT. Residues: CASRPFPIQPQHF.

The DNA of the CDR3 is TGTGCCAGCGTGCAGTACTCTGGAAACACCATATATTTT. Encoded protein: CASVQYSGNTIYF. This chain connects TRBV2 to TRBJ1-3; no definite D call. Germline CDR1 and CDR2: SNHLY and FYNNEI. Trimming pared 8 bases from V and 0 bases from J, leaving 8 bases between. The CDR3 is 13 amino acids.

The chain combines TRBV19 with TRBJ2-1; no definite D call. V lost 3 bases and J lost 0, with 9 bases in between. Looked up from germline, CDR1 is LNHDA and CDR2 is SQIVND (reference sequence). CDR3 length: 15 amino acids. CDR3 DNA: TGTGCCAGTAGTATCGCACAGAACTCCTACAATGAGCAGTTCTTC. Encoded protein: CASSIAQNSYNEQFF.

The table lists this clone with a count of one. CDR3 loop: CASSYSGGLHNEQFF. CDR3 DNA: TGTGCCAGCAGTTACTCGGGGGGGCTGCACAATGAGCAGTTCTTC. The rearrangement joins TRBV6-5 to TRBJ2-1, with a tentative D call TRBD2 (7 bases). The germline CDR1 and CDR2 sequences are MNHEY and SVGAGI. The CDR3 runs to 15 residues. The germline V and J ends were trimmed by 0 bases and 5 bases, with 11 bases remaining between them.